A single sample gave rise to the 14 T cell receptor beta chains below, sequenced in a study of OX40 agonist ivuxolimab in advanced cancers. The protocol was immunoSEQ multiplex PCR, while the TCRdb copy is restricted to in-frame clones and leaves out a portion. Of approximately 20,000 clones in the sample, 77% were seen once. This material consisted of CD4+ or CD8+ T cells sorted from blood, taken in a trial of the OX40 agonist ivuxolimab. Every receptor here comes from an adult with an advanced solid tumor such as melanoma, head and neck, liver or kidney cancer.

This clone has just one count. The CDR3 DNA follows: TGCGCCAGCAGCCAAGTTCAGGGGGCCGGAAACACCATATATTTT. Its protein is CASSQVQGAGNTIYF. This sequence joins TRBV4-1 and TRBJ1-3, with TRBD1 matching over 8 bases. CDR3 length equals 15 residues. Germline loops: CDR1 MGHRA, CDR2 YSYEKL. V shed 1 base, J shed 4 bases, and the junction held 3 bases outside the gene matches.

This clone was detected once. The chain links TRBV4-3 to TRBJ2-1, with D unresolved. Germline V CDR1 and CDR2: LGHNA, YSLEER. V was shortened by 3 bases and J by 4 bases, with 10 bases between the two germline ends. This CDR3 comprises 14 residues. In nucleotides, the CDR3 is TGCGCCAGCAGCCATTTGGAGTTGTACAATGAGCAGTTCTTC. It encodes CASSHLELYNEQFF.

The chain uses TRBV7-9 and TRBJ2-7; D gene ambiguous. V shed 8 bases and J shed 3 bases, with 11 bases lying between them. This CDR3 is 12 amino acids long. CDR1 is SEHNR, CDR2 FQNEAQ, per germline (reference sequence). The CDR3 region has the DNA TGTGCCAGCTCCGGACCAAACTACGAGCAGTACTTC. It specifies CASSGPNYEQYF.

Relative to its sample, this clone is medium-sized. The chain links TRBV7-9 to TRBJ1-2; 8 bases map to TRBD1. Germline CDR1 SEHNR, CDR2 FQNEAQ (reference sequence). The J segment lost 4 bases and the V segment lost 5 bases, leaving 3 bases of the junction unmatched. The CDR3 is made up of 13 amino acids. CDR3 residues: CASSDRGLYGYTF. CDR3 coding DNA: TGTGCCAGCAGCGACAGGGGCCTCTATGGCTACACCTTC.

This clone has only a few counts. J is TRBJ2-7 and V is TRBV2; no firm D call. The V gene lost 2 bases and the J gene lost 3 bases, with 11 bases spanning the gap. The CDR3 has 14 amino acids. Germline CDR1 and CDR2: SNHLY and FYNNEI. The CDR3 nucleotides are TGTGCCAGCAGTGAAATTCCCGACCGCTACGAGCAGTACTTC. This sequence encodes CASSEIPDRYEQYF. Combining the CDR3 with reference TRBV2 and TRBJ2-7 gives the whole variable domain EPEVTQTPSHQVTQMGQEVILRCVPISNHLYFYWYRQILGQKVEFLVSFYNNEISEKSEIFDDQFSVERPDGSNFTLKIRSTKLEDSAMYFCASSEIPDRYEQYFGPGTRLTVT.

The chain is built from TRBV7-8 and TRBJ2-2, with 9 nucleotides matching TRBD1. Germline values: CDR1 SGHVS, CDR2 FQNEAQ. This CDR3 has 16 amino acids. Trimming took 7 bases from V and 4 from J; bases not matched to a gene: 10. The CDR3, as DNA: TGTGCCAGCACCAACTCTGGGACAGGGTTCACCGGGGAGCTGTTTTTT. It translates to CASTNSGTGFTGELFF.

The gene calls are TRBV29-1 and TRBJ2-7; possible D gene TRBD1, 5 bases. V lost 4 bases and J 0 bases, leaving 7 bases between the germline ends. This CDR3 has 12 residues. Looked up from germline, CDR1 is SQVTM and CDR2 is ANQGSEA. The CDR3 DNA is TGCAGCGTTGGACAGTTCTCCTACGAGCAGTACTTC. Protein sequence: CSVGQFSYEQYF.

V usage is TRBV9 and J usage is TRBJ1-6, with D possibly matching TRBD1 (5 bases). Germline V gene sequence: CDR1 SGDLS, CDR2 YYNGEE. Trimming removed 1 base at V and 6 bases at J, with 14 bases between. The CDR3 covers 16 residues. CDR3 amino acids: CASSVQAGSGNSPLHF. CDR3 in DNA: TGTGCCAGCAGCGTACAGGCAGGGTCAGGTAATTCACCCCTCCACTTT.

V is TRBV19 and J is TRBJ1-1; the match to TRBD1 covers 8 bases. This CDR3 region has 15 residues. V dropped 5 bases and J dropped 3; count of bases not matched to a gene: 8. CDR1 and CDR2 (germline): LNHDA, SQIVND (reference sequence). The CDR3 bases are TGTGCCAGTAGTCCCTCCCCGACAGGGGACACTGAAGCTTTCTTT. Protein sequence: CASSPSPTGDTEAFF.

CDR3 nucleotides: TGTGCCAGCAGCTTAGCTAGCGGGCGTGGCACCGGGGAGCTGTTTTTT. Translation gives CASSLASGRGTGELFF. J is TRBJ2-2 and V is TRBV11-3, with 8 positions matching TRBD2. Trimming removed 1 base from V and 4 bases from J; junction bases left unmatched: 5. CDR1 is SGHNT, CDR2 YENEEA, per germline. This CDR3 spans 16 amino acids.

V and J are TRBV5-4 and TRBJ1-2; D gene ambiguous. The germline gives CDR1 SGHNT, CDR2 YYREEE (reference sequence). The germline V and J ends were trimmed by 0 bases and 2 bases, with 11 bases remaining between them. CDR3 length: 15 residues. The CDR3 here is CASSLGRTVNYGYTF. In DNA form, the CDR3 reads TGTGCCAGCAGCTTGGGACGGACGGTGAACTATGGCTACACCTTC.

The J gene is TRBJ1-1, the V gene TRBV19, with no clear D. With 1 base removed from V and 0 bases from J, the gap between germline ends came to 6 bases. Germline V CDR1 and CDR2: LNHDA, SQIVND (reference sequence). The CDR3 totals 14 residues. This CDR3 reads CASSIGSVNTEAFF. CDR3 coding DNA: TGTGCCAGTAGTATAGGGTCGGTGAACACTGAAGCTTTCTTT.

The chain couples TRBV14 to TRBJ1-1, with a possible D match to TRBD1 (5 bases). Trimming shortened V by 4 bases and J by 5 bases, and 11 bases separated the two germline ends. The CDR3 has 13 amino acids. Germline values: CDR1 SGHDN, CDR2 FVKESK. The chain's CDR3 is CASSLPGGTEAFF. DNA for the CDR3: TGTGCCAGCAGCCTCCCGGGGGGAACTGAAGCTTTCTTT.

This clone is categorized as medium-sized (0.01 to 0.1%). This rearrangement joins TRBV28 to TRBJ2-7; either TRBD1 or TRBD2 may fit D (5 bases each). CDR1 is MDHEN and CDR2 is SYDVKM in the germline V gene. The V gene lost 7 bases and the J gene lost 6 bases, with 19 bases spanning the gap. The CDR3 sequence is 14 residues long. The CDR3 DNA is TGTGCCAGCACCTCGGACCTACCCGGGGCCGAGCAGTACTTC. This encodes CASTSDLPGAEQYF.